This TCR beta chain emerged from a study of T cells in Graves' hyperthyroidism and ophthalmopathy. Whole-study context: Blood was drawn when the patient was first diagnosed and still untreated.

Investigators excluded patients with uncontrolled infection, other autoimmune disease, pregnancy or lactation. This clonotype has only a few counts. The antigen is undetermined. General study points: Separation of ophthalmopathy from stable hyperthyroidism was achieved by a 13 V-J model. Most clonotypes expanded in thyroid above 0.001 were likewise present in blood.

This CDR3 has 17 residues. Germline-derived CDR1 and CDR2 are LNHDA and SQIVND (reference sequence). V was pared by 1 base and J by 0 bases, with 13 bases between. Amplified TCR beta CDR3 regions derived from RNA transcripts. A set of HTBI primers served as the primers for a first-round RT-PCR of the TCR CDR3. TCRdb reanalysed the multiplex PCR reads using MiXCR and keeps one entry per CDR3 protein. The data show 310,000 or so distinct CDR3 sequences, over 15% seen once. Input material: blood. This rearrangement joins TRBV19 to TRBJ1-5, with D perhaps matching TRBD1 (6 bases). The source is a woman aged 55-70 years with Graves' ophthalmopathy. The CDR3 coding sequence is TGTGCCAGTAGTATAGGGGCCAGGGGATATAGCAATCAGCCCCAGCATTTT. This gives the protein CASSIGARGYSNQPQHF. The full variable domain, its missing parts supplied by reference TRBV19 and TRBJ1-5, is DGGITQSPKYLFRKEGQNVTLSCEQNLNHDAMYWYRQDPGQGLRLIYYSQIVNDFQKGDIAEGYSVSREKKESFPLTVTSAQKNPTAFYLCASSIGARGYSNQPQHFGDGTRLSIL.